The rows below give T cell receptor beta chains drawn from one sample of a study of cytomegalovirus exposure and HLA in healthy donors. Measured with immunoSEQ multiplex PCR; TCRdb has only the in-frame clones, and not every one. Here the sample spans some 130,000 clones, roughly four fifths being singletons. What was sequenced was PBMCs. These receptors came from a woman aged 55-75 years in good health and CMV-seronegative. The CDR3 runs from the conserved cysteine through the conserved F or W. D genes are given only for firm matches. Only part of the rows carry a size: once, few, many, or a class if the clone is expanded.

>TRBD1|TRBJ1-2|NA|TRBV18
CASSPEGQLYGYTF
TGTGCCAGCTCACCCGAGGGACAGCTATATGGCTACACCTTC
>TRBD1|TRBJ1-5|NA|TRBV18
CASSPDRGNQPQHF
TGTGCCAGCTCACCCGACAGGGGGAATCAGCCCCAGCATTTT
>TRBD1|TRBJ1-4|few|TRBV4-1
CASSQTGAFVQGEKLFF
TGCGCCAGCAGCCAGACAGGGGCCTTTGTCCAGGGGGAAAAACTGTTTTTT
>TRBD1|TRBJ1-6|NA|TRBV5-4
CASSLPSGTGYSPLHF
TGTGCCAGCAGCTTGCCCTCCGGGACAGGATATTCACCCCTCCACTTT
>TRBD2|TRBJ2-1|NA|TRBV10-2
CASSLAGTYNEQFF
TGCGCCAGCAGTCTAGCGGGCACCTACAATGAGCAGTTCTTC
>TRBD1|TRBJ2-7|few|TRBV4-1
CASSQATGAEQYF
TGCGCCAGCAGCCAAGCAACAGGGGCCGAGCAGTACTTC
>TRBD1|TRBJ1-2|NA|TRBV30
CAWSTGGYYGYTF
TGTGCCTGGAGTACAGGGGGCTATTATGGCTACACCTTC
>TRBD2|TRBJ2-7|NA|TRBV19
CASSIISGTYEQYF
TGTGCCAGTAGTATAATTAGCGGGACCTACGAGCAGTACTTC
>TRBD1|TRBJ2-1|few|TRBV5-4
CASSRTGGGSYNEQFF
TGTGCCAGCAGCAGGACAGGGGGGGGCTCCTACAATGAGCAGTTCTTC
>TRBD2|TRBJ2-1|NA|TRBV7-9
CASSSELAGINEQFF
TGTGCCAGCAGTAGCGAACTAGCGGGGATCAATGAGCAGTTCTTC
>TRBD1|TRBJ1-5|few|TRBV28
CASRTGHNQPQHF
TGTGCCAGCCGGACAGGGCACAATCAGCCCCAGCATTTT
>TRBD1|TRBJ1-6|NA|TRBV27
CASSLSAGGFNSPLHF
TGTGCCAGCAGTTTATCGGCAGGGGGCTTTAATTCACCCCTCCACTTT
>NA|TRBJ1-2|NA|TRBV27
CASSPLGGSDIRRGYTF
TGTGCCAGCAGCCCGTTGGGGGGGTCGGATATCCGGAGAGGCTACACCTTC
>NA|TRBJ1-2|NA|TRBV9
CASSEGVSRGQLTNYGYTF
TGTGCCAGCAGCGAGGGGGTCTCCCGAGGACAACTTACTAACTATGGCTACACCTTC
>NA|TRBJ1-1|NA|TRBV28
CASSVPRGANTEAFF
TGTGCCAGCAGTGTACCCAGGGGAGCGAACACTGAAGCTTTCTTT
>TRBD1|TRBJ1-1|NA|TRBV6-1
CASTRGHTEAFF
TGTGCCAGTACGAGGGGGCACACTGAAGCTTTCTTT
>TRBD1|TRBJ2-3|NA|TRBV5-8
CASSWGQGAADTQYF
TGTGCCAGCAGCTGGGGACAGGGGGCGGCAGATACGCAGTATTTT
>NA|TRBJ1-4|NA|TRBV4-1
CASSQLGEGNEKLFF
TGCGCCAGCAGCCAGTTGGGCGAGGGTAATGAAAAACTGTTTTTT
>TRBD2|TRBJ2-5|NA|TRBV27
CASSLSGGKGETQYF
TGTGCCAGCAGTTTAAGCGGGGGAAAGGGGGAGACCCAGTACTTC
>TRBD2|TRBJ2-3|NA|TRBV6-5
CASSLLAGDRDTQYF
TGTGCCAGCAGTTTACTAGCGGGAGATCGGGATACGCAGTATTTT
>NA|TRBJ1-2|NA|TRBV19
CASSTTGANYGYTF
TGTGCCAGTAGTACGACAGGCGCTAACTATGGCTACACCTTC
>TRBD2|TRBJ2-1|few|TRBV28
CASTRLAGTVNEQFF
TGTGCCAGCACCCGACTAGCGGGTACGGTCAATGAGCAGTTCTTC
>TRBD2|TRBJ2-1|NA|TRBV2
CASNVPSGGASEQFF
TGTGCCAGCAACGTACCTAGCGGGGGGGCCTCTGAGCAGTTCTTC
>NA|TRBJ2-1|NA|TRBV7-9
CASSLVLAQSNEQFF
TGTGCCAGCAGCTTAGTCCTAGCGCAATCCAATGAGCAGTTCTTC
>TRBD1|TRBJ1-1|NA|TRBV28
CASRRTGGLPEAFF
TGTGCCAGCAGACGGACAGGGGGGTTACCTGAAGCTTTCTTT
>TRBD1|TRBJ2-7|NA|TRBV15
CATSRGDRGFYEQYF
TGTGCCACCAGCAGAGGGGACAGGGGTTTCTACGAGCAGTACTTC
>NA|TRBJ2-5|NA|TRBV9
CASSPPGHLQETQYF
TGTGCCAGCAGCCCACCGGGACATTTACAAGAGACCCAGTACTTC
>NA|TRBJ2-7|NA|TRBV30
CAWTAGRYYEQYF
TGTGCCTGGACCGCGGGCAGGTACTACGAGCAGTACTTC
>TRBD2|TRBJ2-1|NA|TRBV28
CAISAGGSYNEQFF
TGTGCCATTTCAGCGGGAGGCTCCTACAATGAGCAGTTCTTC
>TRBD1|TRBJ1-1|NA|TRBV6-6
CASSSTNRGSTEAFF
TGTGCCAGCAGTTCAACCAACAGGGGGAGCACTGAAGCTTTCTTT
>TRBD2|TRBJ2-2|NA|TRBV5-1
CASSLIAGGGTGELFF
TGCGCCAGCAGCTTAATAGCGGGAGGTGGCACCGGGGAGCTGTTTTTT
>NA|TRBJ2-2|once|TRBV6-5
CASSYSHLRGTGELFF
TGTGCCAGCAGTTACTCGCATCTAAGGGGGACCGGGGAGCTGTTTTTT
>TRBD1|TRBJ1-5|once|TRBV2
CASRPQTGLDQPQHF
TGTGCCAGCAGACCCCAGACAGGGTTGGATCAGCCCCAGCATTTT
>NA|TRBJ2-5|once|TRBV27
CASSSRQRTETQYF
TGTGCCAGCAGTTCCCGACAGAGGACAGAGACCCAGTACTTC
>TRBD1|TRBJ1-4|NA|TRBV5-1
CASSSAGGEEKLFF
TGCGCCAGCAGCTCGGCAGGGGGCGAGGAAAAACTGTTTTTT
>NA|TRBJ1-2|few|TRBV30
CASDDRDTGRSYGYTF
TGTGCCTCGGATGACCGGGACACCGGTAGAAGTTATGGCTACACCTTC
>TRBD2|TRBJ2-1|NA|TRBV4-1
CASSQAMRASGFGNEQFF
TGCGCCAGCAGCCAAGCGATGAGAGCTAGCGGCTTCGGGAATGAGCAGTTCTTC
>TRBD1|TRBJ2-7|NA|TRBV28
CASSYPTGAPYEQYF
TGTGCCAGCAGTTACCCTACAGGGGCGCCCTACGAGCAGTACTTC
>TRBD1|TRBJ1-1|NA|TRBV7-8
CASSYGQGNTEAFF
TGTGCCAGCAGCTACGGACAGGGGAACACTGAAGCTTTCTTT
>NA|TRBJ1-1|once|TRBV28
CASSRPGQDEAFF
TGTGCCAGCAGTCGTCCGGGACAAGACGAAGCTTTCTTT